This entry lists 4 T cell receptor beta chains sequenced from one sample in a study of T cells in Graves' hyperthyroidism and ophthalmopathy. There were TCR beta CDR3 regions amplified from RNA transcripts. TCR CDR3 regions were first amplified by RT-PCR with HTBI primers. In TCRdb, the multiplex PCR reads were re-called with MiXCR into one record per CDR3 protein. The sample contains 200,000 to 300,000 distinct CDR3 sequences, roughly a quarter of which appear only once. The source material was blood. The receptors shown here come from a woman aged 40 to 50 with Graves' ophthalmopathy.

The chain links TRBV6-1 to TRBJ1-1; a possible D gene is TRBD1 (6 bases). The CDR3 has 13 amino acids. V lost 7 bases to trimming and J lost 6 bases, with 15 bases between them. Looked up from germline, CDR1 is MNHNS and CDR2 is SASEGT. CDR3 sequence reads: CASKGDIEPEAFF. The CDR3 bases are TGTGCCAGCAAAGGGGACATAGAGCCTGAAGCTTTCTTT.

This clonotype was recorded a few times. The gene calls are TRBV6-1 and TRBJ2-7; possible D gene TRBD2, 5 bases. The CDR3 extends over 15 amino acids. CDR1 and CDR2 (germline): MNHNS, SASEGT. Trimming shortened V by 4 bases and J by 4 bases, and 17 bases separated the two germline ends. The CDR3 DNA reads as TGTGCCAGCAGTGTCCCCCCCAGCGGAGCTTACGAGCAGTACTTC. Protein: CASSVPPSGAYEQYF.

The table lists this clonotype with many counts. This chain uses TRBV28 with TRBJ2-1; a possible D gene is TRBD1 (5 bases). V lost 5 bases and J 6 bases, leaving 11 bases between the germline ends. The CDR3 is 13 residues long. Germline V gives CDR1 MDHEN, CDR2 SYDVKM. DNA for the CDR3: TGTGCCAGCAGTGCCGGTAGGGGCAATGAGCAGTTCTTC. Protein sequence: CASSAGRGNEQFF.

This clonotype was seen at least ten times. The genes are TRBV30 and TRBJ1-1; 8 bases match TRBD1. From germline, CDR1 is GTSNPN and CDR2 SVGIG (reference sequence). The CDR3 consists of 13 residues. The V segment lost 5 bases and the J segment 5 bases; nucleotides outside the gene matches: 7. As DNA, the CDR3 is TGTGCCTGGGCAGGGGGCGTGGATACTGAAGCTTTCTTT. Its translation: CAWAGGVDTEAFF.